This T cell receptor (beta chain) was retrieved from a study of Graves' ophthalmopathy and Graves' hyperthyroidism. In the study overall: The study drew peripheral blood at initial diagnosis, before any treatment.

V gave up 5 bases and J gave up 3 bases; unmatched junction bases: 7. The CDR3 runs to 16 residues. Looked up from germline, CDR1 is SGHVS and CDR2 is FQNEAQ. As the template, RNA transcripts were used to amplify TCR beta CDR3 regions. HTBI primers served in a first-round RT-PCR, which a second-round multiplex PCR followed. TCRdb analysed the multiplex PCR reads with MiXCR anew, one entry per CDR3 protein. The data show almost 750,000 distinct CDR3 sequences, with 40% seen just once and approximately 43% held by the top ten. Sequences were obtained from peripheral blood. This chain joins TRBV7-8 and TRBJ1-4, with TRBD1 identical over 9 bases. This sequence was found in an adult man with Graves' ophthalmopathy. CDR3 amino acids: CASSHRGPWANEKLFF. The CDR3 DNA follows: TGTGCCAGCAGCCACAGGGGGCCGTGGGCTAATGAAAAACTGTTTTTT.